The TCR beta chain described here comes from a study of OX40 agonist ivuxolimab in advanced cancers. Whole-study context: Ivuxolimab was delivered to patients intravenously every 2 weeks at doses spanning 0.01 to 10 mg/kg. Participants could have had prior anti-PD-1, anti-PD-L1 or anti-CTLA-4 therapy, and around 43% had some. The dose-escalation cohort had hepatocellular carcinoma, melanoma, renal cell or head and neck cancer. Two cutaneous melanoma patients and one hepatocellular carcinoma patient, three in all, had partial responses.

The repertoire was sequenced with immunoSEQ multiplex PCR; TCRdb's copy has only in-frame clones and lacks some. The table lists under 65,000 clones, nearly 90% of them singletons. This CDR3 region has 15 residues. V was pared by 6 bases and J by 1 base, with 13 bases between. The germline V gene has CDR1 MDHEN and CDR2 SYDVKM. The TCR sequence derives from an adult with an advanced solid tumor such as melanoma, head and neck, liver or kidney cancer. The chain uses TRBV28 and TRBJ1-3, with D tentatively TRBD1 (6 bases). Specimen: CD4+ or CD8+ T cells sorted from blood, collected in a trial of the OX40 agonist ivuxolimab. This CDR3 is CASRETGGSGNTIYF. The CDR3 region has the DNA TGTGCCAGCAGGGAGACAGGAGGATCTGGAAACACCATATATTTT. Drawing the rest from reference TRBV28 and TRBJ1-3, the complete variable domain is DVKVTQSSRYLVKRTGEKVFLECVQDMDHENMFWYRQDPGLGLRLIYFSYDVKMKEKGDIPEGYSVSREKKERFSLILESASTNQTSMYLCASRETGGSGNTIYFGEGSWLTVV.